Each of the 31 T cell receptor beta chains below was sequenced from the same sample in a study of T-cell reconstitution after alpha-beta-depleted transplantation in children (dated by TCRdb to the mid-2010s). The treatment or condition label corresponds to: allogeneic hematopoietic cell transplantation with graft depleted of TCRalphabeta T cells and CD19 B cells. Library prep was done by PCR. For sequencing, an Illumina HiSeq 2500 was employed. To normalize quantification of the TCRbeta repertoire, the TCR libraries were built with molecular barcoding that relied on unique molecular identifiers. The public reads were reprocessed in TCRdb via fastp at Q25 and MiXCR, keeping in-frame beta chains. Rows with a matching CDR3 protein are joined into one entry that keeps the most common DNA and genes. In all, the sample holds about 100,000 distinct CDR3 sequences, and approximately 8% of those were seen once. About 15% of the sample is in the top ten clones.

The sequenced sample was PBMCs, obtained before TCRalphabeta/CD19-depleted stem cell transplant. The source is a boy aged 2 to 9 with acute lymphoblastic leukemia, due to receive a stem cell transplant.

This clonotype was observed a few times. The rearrangement links TRBV20-1 to TRBJ1-5; the match to TRBD1 covers 7 bases. Looked up from germline, CDR1 is DFQATT and CDR2 is SNEGSKA (reference sequence). Trimming at V came to 6 bases and at J to 9 bases, leaving 11 bases not matched to a gene. CDR3 size: 13 residues. CDR3 region: CSAHYRGEGPQHF. For the CDR3, the DNA is TGCAGTGCCCACTACAGGGGAGAGGGGCCCCAGCATTTT.

CDR3 in DNA: TGTGCCAGCTCCAACCTAAGTTCAGGGGATACGCAGTATTTT. Its translation: CASSNLSSGDTQYF. The J gene is TRBJ2-3, the V gene TRBV27; tentative D call: TRBD1 (5 bases). Trimming took off 8 bases at V and 6 bases at J, with 18 bases between the two ends. The CDR3 is 14 amino acids. Germline-derived CDR1 and CDR2 are MNHEY and SMNVEV (reference sequence).

This clonotype was picked up a small number of times. The V call is TRBV4-3, the J call TRBJ2-3, with TRBD1 matching over 9 bases. The CDR3 consists of 16 residues. CDR1 is LGHNA and CDR2 is YSLEER in the germline V gene. The ends lost 3 bases at V and 4 bases at J; junction bases unmatched: 8. The CDR3 reads CASSQGTGQGADTQYF. CDR3 nucleotides: TGCGCCAGCAGCCAGGGAACGGGACAGGGAGCAGATACGCAGTATTTT.

The rearrangement links TRBV18 to TRBJ1-6; 10 bases are shared with TRBD1. V was clipped by 3 bases and J by 5 bases; unmatched bases: 10. The CDR3 has 18 residues. Germline V gives CDR1 KGHSH, CDR2 LQKENI. Here the CDR3 DNA reads TGTGCCAGCTCACCTCTCGGGACAGGGGCCAAGAATAATTCACCCCTCCACTTT. Protein product: CASSPLGTGAKNNSPLHF.

The chain has TRBV4-1 and TRBJ2-7; 11 nucleotides line up with TRBD1. Trimming removed 1 base from V and 4 bases from J; junction bases left unmatched: 3. The length of the CDR3 is 15 residues. Germline V gene lookup returns CDR1 MGHRA and CDR2 YSYEKL. CDR3 loop: CASSQAGQGEYEQYF. CDR3 in DNA: TGCGCCAGCAGCCAAGCGGGACAGGGGGAGTACGAGCAGTACTTC.

Remarks on this clonotype: A read error may account for a junction end that differs from germline. The rearrangement uses TRBV2 and TRBJ2-7; TRBD1 aligns across 8 bases. This CDR3 contains 18 residues. Germline assignment: CDR1 SNHLY and CDR2 FYNNEI. CDR3 DNA sequence: TGTACCAGCAGCACCAGAAGGACTTCGGACAGGGAAAAAGCCGAGCAGTACTTC. It codes for CTSSTRRTSDREKAEQYF.

This clonotype was observed a handful of times. The chain links TRBV7-9 to TRBJ2-5; 14 bases fit TRBD2. CDR3 length: 17 residues. With 5 bases clipped from V and 5 bases from J, the junction kept 10 bases outside the gene matches. CDR1 and CDR2 (germline): SEHNR, FQNEAQ (reference sequence). CDR3 region: CASSTGLAGAFAETQYF. The DNA of the CDR3 is TGTGCCAGCAGCACGGGACTAGCGGGGGCATTCGCCGAGACCCAGTACTTC.

This clonotype was seen many times. This chain links TRBV28 with TRBJ1-1; 8 bases map to TRBD1. After removal of 6 bases from V and 4 bases from J, the junction contained 13 bases not matched to a gene. CDR1 is MDHEN and CDR2 is SYDVKM in the germline V gene. The CDR3 spans 16 residues. This CDR3 is CASSPTRGHGGTEAFF. CDR3 bases: TGTGCCAGCAGCCCGACCAGGGGGCACGGCGGCACTGAAGCTTTCTTT.

This clonotype appeared a few times. The genes are TRBV3-1 and TRBJ2-5; D is ambiguous. This CDR3 has 11 residues. Between the trimmed V and J ends, which lost 7 bases and 2 bases, there was a span of 5 bases. Germline assignment: CDR1 LGHDT and CDR2 YNNKEL (reference sequence). The CDR3 DNA sequence: TGTGCCAGCACGGAACAAGAGACCCAGTACTTC. It translates to CASTEQETQYF.

There are many counts of this clonotype. The rearrangement joins TRBV20-1 to TRBJ2-7, with a possible D match to TRBD1 (5 bases). This CDR3 contains 14 residues. Trimming stripped 3 bases from V and 3 bases from J, with 15 bases between. Germline CDR1 reads DFQATT; CDR2 reads SNEGSKA (reference sequence). CDR3 sequence reads: CSASPPGSIYEQYF. The CDR3 DNA sequence: TGCAGTGCTAGTCCCCCAGGGTCAATCTACGAGCAGTACTTC.

This clonotype showed up many times. As DNA, the CDR3 is TGCGCCAACCGACCAAAGGGGCATAGGGACGAGCAGTACTTC. Protein product: CANRPKGHRDEQYF. The chain joins TRBV10-1 to TRBJ2-7; TRBD1 is a possible D gene (5 bases). The CDR3 totals 14 residues. Trimming removed 10 bases from V and 5 bases from J, with 21 bases in between. CDR1 is WNHNN, CDR2 SYGVQD, per germline (reference sequence).

The sample holds a few counts of this clonotype. The rearrangement uses TRBV5-1 and TRBJ2-7, with 12 bases fitting TRBD2. In germline, CDR1 is SGHRS, CDR2 YFSETQ. The length of the CDR3 is 16 residues. Trimming took 2 bases from V and 3 from J; bases not matched to a gene: 6. The CDR3 here is CASSLGTSGGNYEQYF. The CDR3 bases are TGCGCCAGCAGCTTAGGAACTAGCGGGGGGAACTACGAGCAGTACTTC.

The chain is built from TRBV12-3 or TRBV12-4 and TRBJ2-2; 8 bases are a match to TRBD2. With V trimmed by 3 bases and J by 6 bases, 6 bases remained unmatched. CDR3 size: 15 residues. The CDR3 reads CASSLTGGPPGELFF. CDR3 coding DNA: TGTGCCAGCAGTTTGACGGGGGGGCCGCCCGGGGAGCTGTTTTTT.

This clonotype was detected many times. The gene calls are TRBV4-3 and TRBJ1-1; no firm D call. CDR1 is LGHNA and CDR2 is YSLEER in the germline V gene. CDR3 length: 16 residues. The V end was cut by 1 base, the J end by 3 bases, with 15 bases between. In DNA, the CDR3 is TGCGCCAGCAGCCAAGGCATAGGAGGAGAGTACACTGAAGCTTTCTTT. Protein: CASSQGIGGEYTEAFF.

This clonotype was detected many times. The chain joins TRBV9 to TRBJ2-3; TRBD2 matches at 9 bases. The CDR3 spans 16 residues. V gave up 0 bases and J gave up 6 bases; unmatched junction bases: 8. Germline V gene sequence: CDR1 SGDLS, CDR2 YYNGEE. For the CDR3, the DNA is TGTGCCAGCAGCGTAGACGGCGGGGGGGCCTCGGATACGCAGTATTTT. Translating gives CASSVDGGGASDTQYF.

This clonotype has at least ten counts. The V call is TRBV6-4, the J call TRBJ2-2; 11 bases fit TRBD1. The ends lost 0 bases at V and 8 bases at J; junction bases unmatched: 8. Looked up from germline, CDR1 is MRHNA and CDR2 is SNTAGT. The CDR3 has 17 amino acids. In DNA, the CDR3 is TGTGCCAGCAGTGACTCCCTCGGACAGGGGGCAACGGGGGAGCTGTTTTTT. Its translation: CASSDSLGQGATGELFF.

This rearrangement joins TRBV7-9 to TRBJ1-1, with D uncertain. Germline CDR1 reads SEHNR; CDR2 reads FQNEAQ (reference sequence). V was clipped by 9 bases and J by 4 bases, with 12 bases between them. This CDR3 has 12 residues. In DNA, the CDR3 is TGTGCCAGTACCCCTAGTGGCACTGAAGCTTTCTTT. Protein sequence: CASTPSGTEAFF.

This clonotype was recorded at least ten times. The V gene is TRBV5-6, the J gene TRBJ1-2, with 9 bases that match TRBD1. J was trimmed by 7 bases and V by 5 bases; bases with no gene match: 3. Germline CDR1 and CDR2: SGHDT and YYEEEE. The CDR3 consists of 12 residues. As DNA, the CDR3 is TGTGCCAGCAGGGGACAGGGAGCTGGCTACACCTTC. Amino acid sequence: CASRGQGAGYTF.

This clonotype was found many times. V is TRBV4-3 and J is TRBJ2-1; D is undetermined. The CDR3 runs to 12 residues. Germline assignment: CDR1 LGHNA and CDR2 YSLEER. V was shortened by 0 bases and J by 10 bases, with 7 bases between the two germline ends. Here the CDR3 DNA reads TGCGCCAGCAGCCAAGATTTGGGGGAGCAGTTCTTC. Translating it yields CASSQDLGEQFF.

In its sample, this clonotype was seen a few times. V is TRBV7-8 and J is TRBJ2-5; D ambiguous. Looked up from germline, CDR1 is SGHVS and CDR2 is FQNEAQ. The CDR3 contains 14 residues. Trimming shortened V by 5 bases and J by 5 bases, and 15 bases separated the two germline ends. The DNA for the CDR3 is TGTGCCAGCAGCCGCCCGGCCCGTGGGGAGACCCAGTACTTC. Protein: CASSRPARGETQYF.

The chain carries TRBV7-8 and TRBJ2-1; D gene ambiguous. The CDR3 loop spans 12 amino acids. The germline gives CDR1 SGHVS, CDR2 FQNEAQ. Between the trimmed V and J ends, which lost 5 bases and 5 bases, there was a span of 7 bases. The CDR3 is CASSPHNNEQFF. The CDR3 nucleotides read TGTGCCAGCAGCCCCCACAACAATGAGCAGTTCTTC.

The J gene is TRBJ1-5, the V gene TRBV6-1, with D maybe TRBD1 (6 bases). Germline CDR1 MNHNS, CDR2 SASEGT. CDR3 size: 16 residues. V was shortened by 4 bases and J by 4 bases, with 17 bases between the two germline ends. The CDR3 nucleotides are TGTGCCAGCAGTGGTGGGGGCTATTTGGGGAATCAGCCCCAGCATTTT. It translates to CASSGGGYLGNQPQHF.

The rearrangement links TRBV3-1 to TRBJ1-4, with D perhaps TRBD1 (6 bases). Per the germline V gene, CDR1 is LGHDT and CDR2 is YNNKEL (reference sequence). This CDR3 is built from 16 residues. Trimming cost V 4 bases and J 3 bases, with 15 bases left between them. As DNA, the CDR3 is TGTGCCAGCAGCCTGCGGCGACAGGCCCCTAATGAAAAACTGTTTTTT. Protein product: CASSLRRQAPNEKLFF.

This clonotype was picked up many times. The chain links TRBV24-1 to TRBJ2-1, with D perhaps assigned TRBD1 or TRBD2 (5 bases each). Trimming removed 1 base at V and 7 bases at J, with 13 bases between. Germline V CDR1 and CDR2: KGHDR, SFDVKD. This CDR3 spans 15 amino acids. In nucleotides, the CDR3 is TGTGCCACCAGTGATTTTCTCGGGGCGGCGAATGAGCAGTTCTTC. It yields the protein CATSDFLGAANEQFF.

This clonotype was counted many times. CDR3 loop: CSAYPGGRRFYNEQFF. The DNA for the CDR3 is TGCAGTGCTTACCCGGGGGGACGGCGTTTCTACAATGAGCAGTTCTTC. The V call is TRBV20-1, the J call TRBJ2-1; 7 bases align to TRBD2. The CDR3 covers 16 residues. The V gene's germline CDR1 is DFQATT and CDR2 SNEGSKA (reference sequence). V lost 5 bases to trimming and J lost 3 bases; unmatched junction nucleotides: 13.

The CDR3 protein is CASSLGVAWGTGELFF. The CDR3 DNA reads as TGTGCCAGCAGCTTGGGCGTGGCGTGGGGTACCGGGGAGCTGTTTTTT. This chain uses TRBV5-4 with TRBJ2-2, with unresolved D. CDR1 and CDR2 from the germline V gene are SGHNT and YYREEE (reference sequence). Trimming pared 0 bases from V and 5 bases from J, leaving 14 bases between. The length of the CDR3 is 16 residues.

This clonotype has at least ten counts. The rearrangement links TRBV6-5 to TRBJ2-3; maybe TRBD2 (6 bases). V lost 5 bases to trimming and J lost 2 bases, with 20 bases between them. The V gene's germline CDR1 is MNHEY and CDR2 SVGAGI. The CDR3 is 17 residues long. The CDR3 reads CASSHERAGQATDTQYF. The CDR3 DNA is TGTGCCAGCAGTCATGAAAGGGCGGGGCAGGCCACAGATACGCAGTATTTT.

This chain uses TRBV6-5 with TRBJ2-5; possible D gene TRBD2, 6 bases. The CDR3 length is 17 residues. Germline lookup yields CDR1 MNHEY and CDR2 SVGAGI. V lost 2 bases and J lost 5, with 21 bases in between. CDR3 residues: CASSYPPWSSERETQYF. Here the CDR3 DNA reads TGTGCCAGCAGTTACCCCCCCTGGTCTAGCGAGCGGGAGACCCAGTACTTC.

This clonotype was seen ten or more times. This chain uses TRBV7-2 with TRBJ2-3; 12 bases align to TRBD2. Germline assignment: CDR1 SGHTA and CDR2 FQGNSA. This CDR3 spans 15 amino acids. Trimming took 5 bases from V and 4 from J; bases not matched to a gene: 4. The CDR3 DNA reads as TGTGCCAGCAGCAAAAGACTAGCGGGAGCAGATACGCAGTATTTT. It codes for CASSKRLAGADTQYF.

CDR3 amino acids: CASYRAGTRNTGELFF. CDR3 DNA: TGTGCCAGCTATAGAGCCGGGACTAGGAACACCGGGGAGCTGTTTTTT. The chain has TRBV6-2 or TRBV6-3 and TRBJ2-2; 8 nucleotides line up with TRBD2. The CDR3 consists of 16 residues. Germline-derived CDR1 and CDR2 are MNHEY and SVGEGT. Germline trimming cut 8 bases from V and 1 base from J; bases unmatched to any gene: 9.

This clonotype has at least ten counts. This rearrangement joins TRBV20-1 to TRBJ1-4; 10 nucleotides agree with TRBD1. The CDR3 runs to 15 residues. V gave up 3 bases and J gave up 7 bases; unmatched junction bases: 8. The germline V gene has CDR1 DFQATT and CDR2 SNEGSKA (reference sequence). The CDR3 loop is CSASEGQGFGEKLFF. The CDR3 DNA reads TGCAGTGCTAGTGAGGGACAGGGGTTTGGTGAAAAACTGTTTTTT.